The rows below give T cell receptor beta chains drawn from one sample of a study of cytomegalovirus exposure and HLA in healthy donors. The assay was immunoSEQ multiplex PCR, and TCRdb's table has in-frame clones only and misses some. The sample includes 95,000 to 150,000 clones, 95% to 97% of them seen just once. Sequences were obtained from PBMCs. The source of these receptors is a man younger than 35 in good health and CMV-seronegative. Both conserved end residues are part of each CDR3. The D gene is left open where the match is weak.

J gene	D gene	V gene	CDR3 protein
TRBJ2-6	NA	TRBV28	CASSFGPSGANVLTF
TRBJ1-1	NA	TRBV10-1	CASSEVQGGTEAFF
TRBJ1-2	NA	TRBV28	CASRPSSWAINYGYTF
TRBJ2-1	NA	TRBV11-2	CASRGGPYNEQFF
TRBJ2-7	NA	TRBV7-9	CASSHPRGYEQYF
TRBJ1-2	TRBD1	TRBV27	CASSTRQGADGYTF
TRBJ2-7	NA	TRBV5-4	CASSSTASYEQYF
TRBJ1-2	NA	TRBV28	CASERSGVGTSYGYTF
TRBJ2-7	TRBD1	TRBV4-3	CASSQDTGGGTYEQYF
TRBJ2-2	TRBD1	TRBV27	CASSPRQGSTGELFF
TRBJ2-1	TRBD2	TRBV11-2	CASSSPLVAGGGYNEQFF
TRBJ1-3	NA	TRBV6-5	CATTPRLSSGNTIYF
TRBJ1-4	TRBD1	TRBV4-2	CASSPQEGDRGLSGGKLFF
TRBJ2-5	NA	TRBV4-3	CASSLKDPGETQYF
TRBJ2-3	NA	TRBV5-6	CASSPPGADTQYF
TRBJ2-1	TRBD1	TRBV6-6	CATVRDRYNEQFF
TRBJ1-3	TRBD1	TRBV6-5	CASTRGPPGNTIYF
TRBJ2-3	NA	TRBV11-2	CASSFSSVSTDTQYF
TRBJ1-4	NA	TRBV6-5	CASRSGVATNEKLFF
TRBJ2-7	NA	TRBV14	CASSQGQGGSYEQYF
TRBJ2-7	NA	TRBV21-1	CAPSGRSYEQYF
TRBJ2-1	TRBD1	TRBV9	CASSQRGLASSYNEQFF
TRBJ2-3	TRBD1	TRBV7-6	CASSLRTGGTDTQYF
TRBJ1-2	NA	TRBV30	CAWSPGYGYTF
TRBJ1-2	TRBD1	TRBV28	CASSSPGTGLGNYGYTF
TRBJ2-3	TRBD1	TRBV5-1	CASSDQDRGPDTQYF
TRBJ1-1	NA	TRBV28	CASSLTITEAFF
TRBJ1-1	TRBD1	TRBV23-1	CASSRGRGNRGQNTEAFF
TRBJ2-1	NA	TRBV4-1	CASSYTPGDNEQFF
TRBJ2-1	NA	TRBV10-1	CASSLSVEQFF
TRBJ2-1	TRBD1	TRBV6-4	CASSEERGPGEQFF
TRBJ2-3	TRBD1	TRBV6-1	CASSEARRGRRDTQYF
TRBJ1-4	TRBD1	TRBV30	CASTGVEEKLFF
TRBJ1-1	NA	TRBV11-2	CASSSPGLLNTEAFF
TRBJ2-7	TRBD2	TRBV28	CASRSGLAGRGVGEQYF
TRBJ2-7	NA	TRBV5-5	CASSLGVAVYEQYF
TRBJ1-3	NA	TRBV7-2	CASSLGASSGNTIYF
TRBJ1-3	NA	TRBV5-1	CASSLFSGDAGNTIYF
TRBJ2-1	TRBD2	TRBV19	CATTTSGNPFLFNEQFF
TRBJ2-7	NA	TRBV15	CATSREGGAPSEQYF
TRBJ1-5	TRBD1	TRBV11-2	CASSQRDRGHQPQHF
TRBJ1-2	NA	TRBV7-8	CASSLASVRKSDPLDSNYGYTF
TRBJ2-2	NA	TRBV6-1	CASRTGIGELFF
TRBJ2-1	NA	TRBV9	CASSPTDNEQFF
TRBJ2-2	TRBD2	TRBV9	CASSSGINTGELFF
TRBJ2-3	TRBD1	TRBV7-7	CASSRGQGGTDTQYF
TRBJ1-2	TRBD1	TRBV2	CASRDRYGYTF
TRBJ1-2	TRBD1	TRBV19	CASSTVRDREVWNYGYTF
TRBJ2-2	NA	TRBV5-5	CASSLDRAYTGELFF
TRBJ2-7	NA	TRBV25-1	CASSELGLRGYEQYF
TRBJ2-1	NA	TRBV6-4	CASSDGWAEYNEQFF